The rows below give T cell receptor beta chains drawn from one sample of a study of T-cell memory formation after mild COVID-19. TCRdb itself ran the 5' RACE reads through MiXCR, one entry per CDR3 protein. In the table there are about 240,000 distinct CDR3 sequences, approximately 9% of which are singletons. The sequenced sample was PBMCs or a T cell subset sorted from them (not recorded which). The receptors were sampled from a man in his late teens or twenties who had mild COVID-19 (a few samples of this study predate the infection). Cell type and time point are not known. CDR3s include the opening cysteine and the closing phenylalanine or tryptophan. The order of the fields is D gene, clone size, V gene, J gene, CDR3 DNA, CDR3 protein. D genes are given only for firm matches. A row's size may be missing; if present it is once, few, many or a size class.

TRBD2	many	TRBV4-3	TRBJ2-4	TGCGCCAGCAGCCGGACTAGCGGGGGGGAAGGCATTCAGTACTTC	CASSRTSGGEGIQYF
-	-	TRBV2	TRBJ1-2	TGTGCCAGCAGTGGGGTGTCAGTAGTCTATGGCAACACCTTC	CASSGVSVVYGNTF
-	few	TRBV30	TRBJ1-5	TGTGCCTGGAACTATGGACAGTATAGCAATCAGCCCCAGCATTTT	CAWNYGQYSNQPQHF
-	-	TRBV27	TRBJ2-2	TGTGCCAGCAGTTTACGGCCGGCCGGGGAGCTGTTTTTT	CASSLRPAGELFF
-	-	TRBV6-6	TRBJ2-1	TGTGCCAGCAGTTCACCGGGACGCAGGGAAGGGGTATACAATGAGCAGTTCTTC	CASSSPGRREGVYNEQFF
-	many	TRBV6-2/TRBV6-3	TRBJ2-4	TGTGCCAGCAACGACACACTCTCTGGTATATTC	CASNDTLSGIF
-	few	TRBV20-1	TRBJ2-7	TGCAGTGCCCGGACTGAAACCTCCTACGAGCAGTACTTC	CSARTETSYEQYF
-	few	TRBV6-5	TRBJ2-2	TGTGCCAGCAGTCTCTACCCCGTGGTGGCCGGCACCGGGGAGCTGTTTTTT	CASSLYPVVAGTGELFF
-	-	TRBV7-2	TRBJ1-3	TGTGCCAGCAGCCCGGAGGGGGTCTCTGGAAACACCATATATTTT	CASSPEGVSGNTIYF
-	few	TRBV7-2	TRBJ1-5	TGTGCCAGCAGCTTAGGACGGTCGGGGAATCAGCCCCAGCATTTT	CASSLGRSGNQPQHF
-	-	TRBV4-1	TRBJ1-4	TGCGCCAGCAGCAAGGTACGCAGGGAAAAACTGTTTTTT	CASSKVRREKLFF
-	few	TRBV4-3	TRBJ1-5	TGCGCCAGCAGCCAGGAACGGGGTGATCAGCCCCAGCATTTT	CASSQERGDQPQHF
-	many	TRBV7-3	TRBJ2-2	TGTGCCAGCAGCTCCAGGGTGGCCGGGGAGCTGTTTTTT	CASSSRVAGELFF
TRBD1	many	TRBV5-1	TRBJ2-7	TGCGCCAGCAGCACTACGACAGGGCCGTACGAGCAGTACTTC	CASSTTTGPYEQYF
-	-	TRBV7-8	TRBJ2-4	TGTGCCAGCAGCTTAATGGTGGCGGACATTCAGTACTTC	CASSLMVADIQYF
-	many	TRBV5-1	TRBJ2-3	TGCGCCAGCCGGCCTCGGGGACAATTCCGACAGGAAGCTTGGAATACGCAGTATTTT	CASRPRGQFRQEAWNTQYF
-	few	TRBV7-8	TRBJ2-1	TGTGCCAGCAGCTTCTCGGGGGTGGGTGAGCAGTTCTTC	CASSFSGVGEQFF
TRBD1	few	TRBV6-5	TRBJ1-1	TGTGCCAGCAGTTACTGGGGACAGGGGAACACTGAAGCTTTCTTT	CASSYWGQGNTEAFF
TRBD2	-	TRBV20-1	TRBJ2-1	TGCAGTGCTAGGGGAACCCAGCGGGGGGCTTACAATGAGCAGTTCTTC	CSARGTQRGAYNEQFF